The rows below give T cell receptor beta chains drawn from one sample of a study of control samples from healthy donors and cancer patients. Clones were sequenced by immunoSEQ multiplex PCR, and TCRdb holds only the in-frame ones, with some missing. Of approximately 65,000 clones listed, under 90% are singletons. Sequencing was carried out using PBMCs. Receptors were obtained from a man aged 60 to 69 with lung cancer. CDR3s include the opening cysteine and the closing phenylalanine or tryptophan. The D gene is left open where the match is weak. Clone sizes are given selectively: once, few, many, or a class where the clone is expanded.

CDR3 length: 14
V gene: TRBV9
clone size: once
J gene: TRBJ1-1
D gene: NA
CDR3 DNA: TGTGCCAGCAGCGTTAATGTGGGGCAGGCTGAAGCTTTCTTT
CDR3 protein: CASSVNVGQAEAFF

CDR3 length: 17
V gene: TRBV3-1/TRBV3-2
clone size: NA
J gene: TRBJ1-6
D gene: NA
CDR3 DNA: TGTGCCAGCAGCCAAGATGGGAGAAGGGACTATAATTCACCCCTCCACTTT
CDR3 protein: CASSQDGRRDYNSPLHF

CDR3 length: 16
V gene: TRBV24-1
clone size: NA
J gene: TRBJ2-2
D gene: NA
CDR3 DNA: TGTGCCACCAGTGAGGTCGATGTGGGTTTATCCGGGGAGCTGTTTTTT
CDR3 protein: CATSEVDVGLSGELFF

CDR3 length: 16
V gene: TRBV18
clone size: NA
J gene: TRBJ1-5
D gene: TRBD1
CDR3 DNA: TGTGCCAGCTCACCGACAGGGGGCGCGAAGGTTCAGCCCCAGCATTTT
CDR3 protein: CASSPTGGAKVQPQHF

CDR3 length: 17
V gene: TRBV2
clone size: few
J gene: TRBJ2-2
D gene: NA
CDR3 DNA: TGTGCCAGCAGTGATCCGGGTAGTGGGTATAGCACCGGGGAGCTGTTTTTT
CDR3 protein: CASSDPGSGYSTGELFF

CDR3 length: 14
V gene: TRBV2
clone size: NA
J gene: TRBJ1-3
D gene: NA
CDR3 DNA: TGTGCCAGCAGGGCTGGGGCGGCTGGAAACACCATATATTTT
CDR3 protein: CASRAGAAGNTIYF

CDR3 length: 11
V gene: TRBV20-1
clone size: NA
J gene: TRBJ1-2
D gene: NA
CDR3 DNA: TGCAGTGCTGCAGGCTCTGGGGGCTACACCTTC
CDR3 protein: CSAAGSGGYTF

CDR3 length: 12
V gene: TRBV3-1/TRBV3-2
clone size: NA
J gene: TRBJ2-2
D gene: NA
CDR3 DNA: TGTGCCAGCAGCCATTACCGAGGGGAGCTGTTTTTT
CDR3 protein: CASSHYRGELFF

CDR3 length: 15
V gene: TRBV5-8
clone size: NA
J gene: TRBJ2-7
D gene: NA
CDR3 DNA: TGTGCCAGCAGTCCCTACGCCCGCAGCTCCTACGAGCAGTACTTC
CDR3 protein: CASSPYARSSYEQYF

CDR3 length: 13
V gene: TRBV7-2
clone size: NA
J gene: TRBJ1-5
D gene: NA
CDR3 DNA: TGTGCCAGCAGTCCTCAGGGGAATCAGCCCCAGCATTTT
CDR3 protein: CASSPQGNQPQHF

CDR3 length: 16
V gene: TRBV24-1
clone size: NA
J gene: TRBJ2-1
D gene: TRBD2
CDR3 DNA: TGTGCCACCAGTGATTGGACTAGCGGGGCCAACAATGAGCAGTTCTTC
CDR3 protein: CATSDWTSGANNEQFF

CDR3 length: 14
V gene: TRBV10-1
clone size: NA
J gene: TRBJ1-2
D gene: TRBD1
CDR3 DNA: TGCGCCAGCAGTGACGGACAGGCCTCTTATGGCTACACCTTC
CDR3 protein: CASSDGQASYGYTF

CDR3 length: 12
V gene: TRBV13
clone size: NA
J gene: TRBJ2-1
D gene: NA
CDR3 DNA: TGTGCCAGCAGCTTGGATCGGGGCGAGCAGTTCTTC
CDR3 protein: CASSLDRGEQFF

CDR3 length: 13
V gene: TRBV9
clone size: NA
J gene: TRBJ1-1
D gene: NA
CDR3 DNA: TGTGCCAGCAGCGTAGAGAGGACAGCTGAAGCTTTCTTT
CDR3 protein: CASSVERTAEAFF

CDR3 length: 15
V gene: TRBV5-8
clone size: NA
J gene: TRBJ1-4
D gene: TRBD1
CDR3 DNA: TGTGCCAGCACTGCCGGGGGACAGGGGAATGAAAAACTGTTTTTT
CDR3 protein: CASTAGGQGNEKLFF

CDR3 length: 12
V gene: TRBV5-8
clone size: NA
J gene: TRBJ1-1
D gene: NA
CDR3 DNA: TGTGCCAGCAGCTTGGCGCTAGCTGAAGCTTTCTTT
CDR3 protein: CASSLALAEAFF

CDR3 length: 13
V gene: TRBV7-3
clone size: NA
J gene: TRBJ2-2
D gene: NA
CDR3 DNA: TGTGCCAGCAGCATAAGTACAGGCGGGGAGCTGTTTTTT
CDR3 protein: CASSISTGGELFF

CDR3 length: 16
V gene: TRBV7-9
clone size: NA
J gene: TRBJ2-2
D gene: TRBD1
CDR3 DNA: TGTGCCAGCAGCCCCATGGGGACAGGGGGCACCGGGGAGCTGTTTTTT
CDR3 protein: CASSPMGTGGTGELFF

CDR3 length: 13
V gene: TRBV7-2
clone size: few
J gene: TRBJ1-5
D gene: NA
CDR3 DNA: TGTGCCAGCAGCCCCATGGCTAATCAGCCCCAGCATTTT
CDR3 protein: CASSPMANQPQHF

CDR3 length: 18
V gene: TRBV9
clone size: NA
J gene: TRBJ2-6
D gene: TRBD1
CDR3 DNA: TGTGCCAGCAGCGACAGACCGGGACAGATCTCTGGGGCCAACGTCCTGACTTTC
CDR3 protein: CASSDRPGQISGANVLTF

CDR3 length: 12
V gene: TRBV5-4
clone size: NA
J gene: TRBJ1-1
D gene: TRBD1
CDR3 DNA: TGTGCCACAAGGACAGGGGACACTGAAGCTTTCTTT
CDR3 protein: CATRTGDTEAFF

CDR3 length: 14
V gene: TRBV7-2
clone size: NA
J gene: TRBJ1-3
D gene: NA
CDR3 DNA: TGTGCCAGCAGCGCGGACCGCTCTGGAAACACCATATATTTT
CDR3 protein: CASSADRSGNTIYF

CDR3 length: 15
V gene: TRBV6-5
clone size: NA
J gene: TRBJ1-5
D gene: TRBD1
CDR3 DNA: TGTGCCAGCCGAAACACAGGGGTTGGCAATCAGCCCCAGCATTTT
CDR3 protein: CASRNTGVGNQPQHF

CDR3 length: 14
V gene: TRBV7-9
clone size: few
J gene: TRBJ1-2
D gene: TRBD1
CDR3 DNA: TGTGCCAGCAGCTTAGGACAGGGAGTCCTAGGGGACACCTTC
CDR3 protein: CASSLGQGVLGDTF

CDR3 length: 15
V gene: TRBV7-6
clone size: NA
J gene: TRBJ1-1
D gene: TRBD1
CDR3 DNA: TGTGCCAGCAGCTTTTACAGGGGGCGCGTCACTGAAGCTTTCTTT
CDR3 protein: CASSFYRGRVTEAFF

CDR3 length: 14
V gene: TRBV7-8
clone size: NA
J gene: TRBJ1-1
D gene: NA
CDR3 DNA: TGTGCCAGCAGCTTAGTGAGGGATTTCACTGAAGCTTTCTTT
CDR3 protein: CASSLVRDFTEAFF

CDR3 length: 14
V gene: TRBV2
clone size: NA
J gene: TRBJ2-3
D gene: TRBD2
CDR3 DNA: TGTGCCAGCGGTCTAGCGGGGGGAGCAGATACGCAGTATTTT
CDR3 protein: CASGLAGGADTQYF

CDR3 length: 15
V gene: TRBV2
clone size: NA
J gene: TRBJ1-5
D gene: NA
CDR3 DNA: TGTGCCAGCAAAGTAGGGGTCGATAGCAATCAGCCCCAGCATTTT
CDR3 protein: CASKVGVDSNQPQHF

CDR3 length: 14
V gene: TRBV30
clone size: NA
J gene: TRBJ2-2
D gene: NA
CDR3 DNA: TGTGCCTGGAGTGTGGGGGTAGTCGCCGGGGAGCTGTTTTTT
CDR3 protein: CAWSVGVVAGELFF

CDR3 length: 14
V gene: TRBV28
clone size: NA
J gene: TRBJ2-2
D gene: NA
CDR3 DNA: TGTGCCAGCAGTTTGGCACAAAACACCGGGGAGCTGTTTTTT
CDR3 protein: CASSLAQNTGELFF

CDR3 length: 15
V gene: TRBV5-1
clone size: NA
J gene: TRBJ1-1
D gene: NA
CDR3 DNA: TGCGCCAGCAGTGATGCGGGGGGCATGAACACTGAAGCTTTCTTT
CDR3 protein: CASSDAGGMNTEAFF

CDR3 length: 15
V gene: TRBV5-6
clone size: NA
J gene: TRBJ1-6
D gene: TRBD1
CDR3 DNA: TGTGCCAGCAGCTTGGACGGGACAGACGATTCACCCCTCCACTTT
CDR3 protein: CASSLDGTDDSPLHF

CDR3 length: 15
V gene: TRBV18
clone size: NA
J gene: TRBJ2-1
D gene: NA
CDR3 DNA: TGTGCCAGCTCACCACCGGGGCCCCCCTACCTAGAGCAGTTCTTC
CDR3 protein: CASSPPGPPYLEQFF

CDR3 length: 13
V gene: TRBV27
clone size: NA
J gene: TRBJ1-1
D gene: NA
CDR3 DNA: TGTGCCAGCAGTTTACAGGGCGACACTGAAGCTTTCTTT
CDR3 protein: CASSLQGDTEAFF

CDR3 length: 12
V gene: TRBV1
clone size: NA
J gene: TRBJ1-6
D gene: NA
CDR3 DNA: TGCACCAGCAGCCTCCTACTGTCACCCCTCCACTTT
CDR3 protein: CTSSLLLSPLHF

CDR3 length: 15
V gene: TRBV27
clone size: NA
J gene: TRBJ1-4
D gene: TRBD1
CDR3 DNA: TGTGCCAGCAGTGGTGCCGGGACAGGGGAGGAAAAACTGTTTTTT
CDR3 protein: CASSGAGTGEEKLFF

CDR3 length: 15
V gene: TRBV5-1
clone size: NA
J gene: TRBJ2-1
D gene: NA
CDR3 DNA: TGCGCCAGCAGCCCTCTAGGGAGCTCCTACAATGAGCAGTTCTTC
CDR3 protein: CASSPLGSSYNEQFF

CDR3 length: 13
V gene: TRBV3-1/TRBV3-2
clone size: NA
J gene: TRBJ1-2
D gene: NA
CDR3 DNA: TGTGCCAGCAGCCATGGGGACAACTATGGCTACACCTTC
CDR3 protein: CASSHGDNYGYTF

CDR3 length: 13
V gene: TRBV7-9
clone size: NA
J gene: TRBJ1-1
D gene: NA
CDR3 DNA: TGTGCCAGCAGCGCACAGGAAAACACTGAAGCTTTCTTT
CDR3 protein: CASSAQENTEAFF

CDR3 length: 13
V gene: TRBV5-6
clone size: NA
J gene: TRBJ2-1
D gene: NA
CDR3 DNA: TGTGCCAGCAGCCCGGGACCAAGGGATGAGCAGTTCTTC
CDR3 protein: CASSPGPRDEQFF